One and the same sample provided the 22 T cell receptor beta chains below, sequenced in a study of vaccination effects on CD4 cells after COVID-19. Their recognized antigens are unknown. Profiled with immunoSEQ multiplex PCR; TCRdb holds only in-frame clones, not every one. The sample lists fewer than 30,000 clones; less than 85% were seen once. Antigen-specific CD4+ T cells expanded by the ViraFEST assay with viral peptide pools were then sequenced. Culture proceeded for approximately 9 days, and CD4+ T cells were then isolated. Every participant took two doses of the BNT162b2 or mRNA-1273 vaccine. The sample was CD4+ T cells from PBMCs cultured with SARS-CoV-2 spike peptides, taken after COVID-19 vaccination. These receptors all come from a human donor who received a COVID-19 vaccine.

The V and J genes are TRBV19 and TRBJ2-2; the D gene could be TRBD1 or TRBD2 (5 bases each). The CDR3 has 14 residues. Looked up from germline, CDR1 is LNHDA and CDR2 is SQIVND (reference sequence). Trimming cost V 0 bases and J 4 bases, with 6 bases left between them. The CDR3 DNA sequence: TGTGCCAGTAGTATAGAGAGGGGCACCGGGGAGCTGTTTTTT. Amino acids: CASSIERGTGELFF.

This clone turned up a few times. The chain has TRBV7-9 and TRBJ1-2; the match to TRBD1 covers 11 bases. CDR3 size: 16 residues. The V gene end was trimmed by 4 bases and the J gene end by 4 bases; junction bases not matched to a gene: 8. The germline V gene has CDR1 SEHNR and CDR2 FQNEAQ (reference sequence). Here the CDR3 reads CASSSGQGALGYGYTF. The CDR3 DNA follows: TGTGCCAGCAGCTCCGGACAGGGGGCGCTTGGCTATGGCTACACCTTC. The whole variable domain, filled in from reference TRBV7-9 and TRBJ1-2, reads DTGVSQNPRHKITKRGQNVTFRCDPISEHNRLYWYRQTLGQGPEFLTYFQNEAQLEKSRLLSDRFSAERPKGSFSTLEIQRTEQGDSAMYLCASSSGQGALGYGYTFGSGTRLTVV.

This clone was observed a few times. The CDR3 DNA sequence: TGTGCCAGCAGCTTTGGGTCCCCCGGGACACCTTCACCCCTCCACTTT. Protein sequence: CASSFGSPGTPSPLHF. This chain uses TRBV5-8 with TRBJ1-6; perhaps TRBD1 as D (6 bases). Trimming removed 2 bases from V and 9 bases from J, with 18 bases in between. The CDR3 is made up of 16 amino acids. The V gene's germline CDR1 is SGHTS and CDR2 YDEGEE.

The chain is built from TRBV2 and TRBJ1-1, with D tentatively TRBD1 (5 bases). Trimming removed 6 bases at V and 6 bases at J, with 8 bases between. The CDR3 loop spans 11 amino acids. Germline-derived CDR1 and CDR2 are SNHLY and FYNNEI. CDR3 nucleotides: TGTGCCAGCAGAGGAGGGGCTGAAGCTTTCTTT. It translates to CASRGGAEAFF.

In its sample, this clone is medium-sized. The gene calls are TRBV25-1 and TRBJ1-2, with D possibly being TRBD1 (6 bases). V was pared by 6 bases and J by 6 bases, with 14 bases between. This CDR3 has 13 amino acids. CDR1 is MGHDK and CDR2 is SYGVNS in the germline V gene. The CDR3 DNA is TGTGCCAGCAGCCAACGGGGGGCTCATGGCTACACCTTC. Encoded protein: CASSQRGAHGYTF.

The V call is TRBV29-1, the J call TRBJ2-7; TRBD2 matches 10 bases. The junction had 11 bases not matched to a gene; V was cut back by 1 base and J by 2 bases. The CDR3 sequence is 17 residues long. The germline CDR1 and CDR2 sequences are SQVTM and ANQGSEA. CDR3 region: CSVEGVWETSGTYEQYF. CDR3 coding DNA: TGCAGCGTTGAAGGCGTTTGGGAAACTAGCGGGACCTACGAGCAGTACTTC.

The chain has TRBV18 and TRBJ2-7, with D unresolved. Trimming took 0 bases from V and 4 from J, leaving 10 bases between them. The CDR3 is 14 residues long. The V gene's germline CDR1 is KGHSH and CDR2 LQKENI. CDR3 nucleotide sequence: TGTGCCAGCTCACCACCAACGGTCTCGTACGAGCAGTACTTC. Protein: CASSPPTVSYEQYF.

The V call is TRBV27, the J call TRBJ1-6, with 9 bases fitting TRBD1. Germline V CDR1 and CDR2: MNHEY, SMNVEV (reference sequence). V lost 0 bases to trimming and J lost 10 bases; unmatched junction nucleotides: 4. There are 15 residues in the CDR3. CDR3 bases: TGTGCCAGCAGTTTATCCGGGACAGGGAACTCACCCCTCCACTTT. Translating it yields CASSLSGTGNSPLHF.

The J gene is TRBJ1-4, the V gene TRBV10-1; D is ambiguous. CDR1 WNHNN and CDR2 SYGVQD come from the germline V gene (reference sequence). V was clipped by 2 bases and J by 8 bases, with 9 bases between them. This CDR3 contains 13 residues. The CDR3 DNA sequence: TGCGCCAGCAGTGAGGGGGAACTCGAAAAACTGTTTTTT. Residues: CASSEGELEKLFF.

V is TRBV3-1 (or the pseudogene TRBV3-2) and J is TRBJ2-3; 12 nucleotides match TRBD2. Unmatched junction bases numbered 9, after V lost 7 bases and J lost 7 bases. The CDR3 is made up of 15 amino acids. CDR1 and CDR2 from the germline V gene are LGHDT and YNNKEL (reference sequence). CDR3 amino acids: CASILAGGSNYTQYF. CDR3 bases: TGTGCCAGCATCCTAGCGGGGGGGAGCAATTATACGCAGTATTTT.

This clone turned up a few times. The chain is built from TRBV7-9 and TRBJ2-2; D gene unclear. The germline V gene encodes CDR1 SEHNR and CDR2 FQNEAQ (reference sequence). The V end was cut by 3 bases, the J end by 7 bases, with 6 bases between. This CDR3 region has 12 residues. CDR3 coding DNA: TGTGCCAGCAGCTTGCCGCTCGGGGAGCTGTTTTTT. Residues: CASSLPLGELFF.

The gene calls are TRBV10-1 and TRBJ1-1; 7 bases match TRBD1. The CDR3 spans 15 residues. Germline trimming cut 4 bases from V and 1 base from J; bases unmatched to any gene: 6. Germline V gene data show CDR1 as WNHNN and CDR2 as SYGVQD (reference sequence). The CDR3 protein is CASSGLGQANTEAFF. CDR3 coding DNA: TGCGCCAGCAGTGGGCTCGGACAGGCGAACACTGAAGCTTTCTTT.

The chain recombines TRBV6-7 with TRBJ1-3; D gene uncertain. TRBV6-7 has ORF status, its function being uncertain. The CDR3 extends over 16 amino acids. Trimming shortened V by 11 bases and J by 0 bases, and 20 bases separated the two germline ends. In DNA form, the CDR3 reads TGTGCCTCGACGCGGGCACCTATCTACTCTGGAAACACCATATATTTT. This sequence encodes CASTRAPIYSGNTIYF.

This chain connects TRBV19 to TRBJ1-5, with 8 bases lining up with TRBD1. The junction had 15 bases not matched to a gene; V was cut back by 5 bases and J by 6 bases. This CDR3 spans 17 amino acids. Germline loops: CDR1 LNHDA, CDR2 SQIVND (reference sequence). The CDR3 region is CASSWGVGQGAIQPQHF. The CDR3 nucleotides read TGTGCCAGTAGTTGGGGGGTAGGGCAGGGGGCAATTCAGCCCCAGCATTTT. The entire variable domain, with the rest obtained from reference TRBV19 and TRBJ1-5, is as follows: DGGITQSPKYLFRKEGQNVTLSCEQNLNHDAMYWYRQDPGQGLRLIYYSQIVNDFQKGDIAEGYSVSREKKESFPLTVTSAQKNPTAFYLCASSWGVGQGAIQPQHFGDGTRLSIL.

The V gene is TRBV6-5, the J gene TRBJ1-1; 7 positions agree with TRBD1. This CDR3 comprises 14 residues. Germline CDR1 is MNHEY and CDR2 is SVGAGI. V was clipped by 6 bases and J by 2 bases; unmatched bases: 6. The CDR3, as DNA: TGTGCCAGCAGCCTCCGGGACAGAAACACTGAAGCTTTCTTT. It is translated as CASSLRDRNTEAFF.

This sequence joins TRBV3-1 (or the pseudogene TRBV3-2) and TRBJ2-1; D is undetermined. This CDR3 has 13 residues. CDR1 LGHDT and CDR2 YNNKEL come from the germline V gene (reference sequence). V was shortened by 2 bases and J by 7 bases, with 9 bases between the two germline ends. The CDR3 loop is CASSQHPLNEQFF. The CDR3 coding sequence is TGTGCCAGCAGCCAACACCCTTTGAATGAGCAGTTCTTC.

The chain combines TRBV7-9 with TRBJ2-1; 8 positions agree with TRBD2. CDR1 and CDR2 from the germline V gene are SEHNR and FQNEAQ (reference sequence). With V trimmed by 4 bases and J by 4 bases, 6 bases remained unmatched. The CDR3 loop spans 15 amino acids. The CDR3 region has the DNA TGTGCCAGCAGCTCTCTTGCGGGGGGTTACAATGAGCAGTTCTTC. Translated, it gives CASSSLAGGYNEQFF.

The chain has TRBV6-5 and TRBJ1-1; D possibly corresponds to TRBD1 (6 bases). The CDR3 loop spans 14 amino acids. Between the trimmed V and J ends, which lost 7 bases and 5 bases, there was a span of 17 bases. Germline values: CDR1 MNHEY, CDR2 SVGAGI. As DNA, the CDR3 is TGTGCCAGCATTAGCGGGGCAAGGGGGACTGAAGCTTTCTTT. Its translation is CASISGARGTEAFF.

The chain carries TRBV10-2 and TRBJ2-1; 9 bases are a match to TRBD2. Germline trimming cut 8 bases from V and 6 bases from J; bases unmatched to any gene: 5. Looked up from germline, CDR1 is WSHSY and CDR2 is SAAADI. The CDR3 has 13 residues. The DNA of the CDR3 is TGCGCCAGCTGGAAGCGGGAGGTCAATGAGCAGTTCTTC. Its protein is CASWKREVNEQFF.

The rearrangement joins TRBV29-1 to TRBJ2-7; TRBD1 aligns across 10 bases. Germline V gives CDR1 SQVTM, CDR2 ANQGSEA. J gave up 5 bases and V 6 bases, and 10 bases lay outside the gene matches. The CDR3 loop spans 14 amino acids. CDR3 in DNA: TGCAGCGTCGAGACCGGGACAGGGGTTGACGAGCAGTACTTC. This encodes CSVETGTGVDEQYF.

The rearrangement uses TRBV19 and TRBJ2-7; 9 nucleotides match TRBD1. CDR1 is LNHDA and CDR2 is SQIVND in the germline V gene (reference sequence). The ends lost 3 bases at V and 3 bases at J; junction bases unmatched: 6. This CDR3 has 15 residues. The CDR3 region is CASSMGQGSYYEQYF. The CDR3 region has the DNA TGTGCCAGTAGTATGGGACAGGGAAGTTACTACGAGCAGTACTTC.

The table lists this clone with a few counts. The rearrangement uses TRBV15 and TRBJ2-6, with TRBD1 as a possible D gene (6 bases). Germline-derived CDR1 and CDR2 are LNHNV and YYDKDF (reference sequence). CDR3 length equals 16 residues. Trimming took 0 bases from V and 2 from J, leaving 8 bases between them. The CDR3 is CATSREGGTGANVLTF. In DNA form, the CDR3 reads TGTGCCACCAGCAGAGAAGGGGGTACTGGGGCCAACGTCCTGACTTTC.